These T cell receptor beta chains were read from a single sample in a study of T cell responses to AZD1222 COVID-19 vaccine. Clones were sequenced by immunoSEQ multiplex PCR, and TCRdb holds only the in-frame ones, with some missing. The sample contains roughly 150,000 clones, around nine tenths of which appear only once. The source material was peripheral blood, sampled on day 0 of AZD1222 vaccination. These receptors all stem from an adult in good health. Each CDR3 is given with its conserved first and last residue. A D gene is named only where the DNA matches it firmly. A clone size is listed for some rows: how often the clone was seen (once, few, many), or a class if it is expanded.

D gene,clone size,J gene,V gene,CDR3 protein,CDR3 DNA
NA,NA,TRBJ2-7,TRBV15,CATSRDEIRSYEQYF,TGTGCCACCAGCAGAGACGAGATCCGATCCTACGAGCAGTACTTC
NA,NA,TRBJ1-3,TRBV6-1,CASSEGSPRNTIYF,TGTGCCAGCAGTGAAGGTTCTCCGAGAAACACCATATATTTT
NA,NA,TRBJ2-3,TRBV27,CASSLSLLDTQYF,TGTGCCAGCAGTTTATCGTTGTTAGATACGCAGTATTTT
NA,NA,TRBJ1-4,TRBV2,CASGARGNEKLFF,TGTGCCAGCGGAGCTCGAGGGAACGAAAAACTGTTTTTT
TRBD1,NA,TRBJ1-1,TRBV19,CASSIGGTGEAFF,TGTGCCAGTAGTATCGGGGGGACAGGGGAAGCTTTCTTT
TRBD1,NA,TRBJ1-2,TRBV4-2,CASSLGGGSPNYGYTF,TGTGCCAGCAGCCTAGGGGGCGGGTCACCTAACTATGGCTACACCTTC
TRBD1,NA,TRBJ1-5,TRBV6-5,CASSPGTGNNQPQHF,TGTGCCAGCAGCCCCGGGACAGGGAACAATCAGCCCCAGCATTTT
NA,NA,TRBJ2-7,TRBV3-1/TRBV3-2,CASSQAAGKSYEQYF,TGTGCCAGCAGCCAAGCAGCAGGGAAATCCTACGAGCAGTACTTC
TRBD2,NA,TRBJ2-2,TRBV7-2,CAKPSGTNTGELFF,TGTGCCAAACCGAGCGGGACTAACACCGGGGAGCTGTTTTTT
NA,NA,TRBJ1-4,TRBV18,CASTPSREINEKLFF,TGTGCCAGCACACCATCCAGGGAGATTAATGAAAAACTGTTTTTT
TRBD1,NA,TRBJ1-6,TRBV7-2,CASRGDSYNSPLHF,TGTGCCAGCCGCGGGGACAGTTATAATTCACCCCTCCACTTT
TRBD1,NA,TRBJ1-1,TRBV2,CASILRGQGGIRNTEAFF,TGTGCCAGCATTCTTAGGGGACAGGGGGGAATTCGGAACACTGAAGCTTTCTTT
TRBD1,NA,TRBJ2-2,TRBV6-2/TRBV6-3,CASSRTGVTGELFF,TGTGCCAGCAGTAGGACAGGGGTAACCGGGGAGCTGTTTTTT
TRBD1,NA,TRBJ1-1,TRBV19,CASSILDRSAEAFF,TGTGCCAGTAGTATCCTGGACAGGTCAGCTGAAGCTTTCTTT
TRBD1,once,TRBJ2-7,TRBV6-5,CASSYFDRGASEQYF,TGTGCCAGCAGTTACTTCGACAGGGGGGCTTCGGAGCAGTACTTC
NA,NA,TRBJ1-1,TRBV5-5,CASSLEDGDTEAFF,TGTGCCAGCAGCTTGGAAGACGGGGACACTGAAGCTTTCTTT
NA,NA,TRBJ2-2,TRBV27,CASMMFANTGELFF,TGTGCCAGCATGATGTTCGCGAACACCGGGGAGCTGTTTTTT
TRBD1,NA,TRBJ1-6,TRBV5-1,CASSLVGQGSSSYNSPLHF,TGCGCCAGCAGCTTGGTGGGACAGGGCTCGAGCTCCTATAATTCACCCCTCCACTTT
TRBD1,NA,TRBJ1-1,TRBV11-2,CASSSGTGQRAEAFF,TGTGCCAGCAGCTCCGGGACAGGGCAGAGGGCTGAAGCTTTCTTT
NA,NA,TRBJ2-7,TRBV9,CASSARVGADEQYF,TGTGCCAGCAGCGCCCGGGTCGGAGCCGACGAGCAGTACTTC
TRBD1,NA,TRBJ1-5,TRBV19,CASRRQLKTGEANRPQHF,TGTGCCAGTCGTAGACAGCTTAAGACAGGGGAGGCCAATCGGCCCCAGCATTTT
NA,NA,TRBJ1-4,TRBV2,CASSPLRNEKLFF,TGTGCCAGCAGTCCTCTACGTAATGAAAAACTGTTTTTT
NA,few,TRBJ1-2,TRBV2,CASRGYGHANYGYTF,TGTGCCAGCAGGGGATATGGACACGCTAACTATGGCTACACCTTC
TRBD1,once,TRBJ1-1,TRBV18,CASSPDRGGRAFF,TGTGCCAGCTCCCCCGACAGGGGTGGCCGAGCTTTCTTT
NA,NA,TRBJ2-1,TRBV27,CASSWLNEQFF,TGTGCCAGCAGTTGGCTCAATGAGCAGTTCTTC
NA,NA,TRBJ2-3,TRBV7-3,CASGEKPTDTQYF,TGTGCCAGCGGGGAGAAACCCACAGATACGCAGTATTTT
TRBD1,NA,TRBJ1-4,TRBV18,CASSPQGQGVEKLFF,TGTGCCAGCTCACCACAAGGCCAGGGGGTTGAAAAACTGTTTTTT
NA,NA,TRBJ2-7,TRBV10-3,CAISETVYYEQYF,TGTGCCATCAGTGAGACAGTATATTACGAGCAGTACTTC
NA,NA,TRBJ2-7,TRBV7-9,CASSPRAGVWEQYF,TGTGCCAGCAGCCCAAGGGCAGGGGTGTGGGAGCAGTACTTC
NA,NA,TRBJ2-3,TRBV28,CASSLRPSTDTQYF,TGTGCCAGCAGTTTGAGACCTAGCACAGATACGCAGTATTTT
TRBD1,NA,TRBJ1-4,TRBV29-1,CGVRDRGSFGEKLFF,TGCGGGGTCCGGGACAGGGGGTCTTTCGGTGAAAAACTGTTTTTT
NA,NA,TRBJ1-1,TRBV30,CAWAVTGNTEAFF,TGTGCCTGGGCCGTGACAGGGAACACTGAAGCTTTCTTT
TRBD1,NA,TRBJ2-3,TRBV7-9,CASSLKAGGFLADTQYF,TGTGCCAGCAGCTTAAAGGCAGGGGGTTTTCTGGCAGATACGCAGTATTTT
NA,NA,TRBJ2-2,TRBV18,CASSSRPTGAGNTGELFF,TGTGCCAGCTCCAGCAGGCCTACGGGAGCGGGGAACACCGGGGAGCTGTTTTTT
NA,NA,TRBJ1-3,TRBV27,CASSSSFRTPGNTIYF,TGTGCCAGCAGTTCCTCTTTTCGGACACCTGGAAACACCATATATTTT
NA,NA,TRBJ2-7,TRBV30,CAWGRGSYEQYF,TGTGCCTGGGGCAGGGGCTCCTACGAGCAGTACTTC
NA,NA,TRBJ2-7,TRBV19,CASSSLAGIPYEQYF,TGTGCCAGTAGCTCACTGGCAGGGATTCCCTACGAGCAGTACTTC
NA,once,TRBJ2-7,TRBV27,CASRSRGRTLEQYF,TGTGCCAGTAGGTCGCGAGGTAGGACGCTCGAGCAGTACTTC
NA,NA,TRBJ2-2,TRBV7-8,CASSPSRGTGELFF,TGTGCCAGCAGCCCGTCTCGGGGCACCGGGGAGCTGTTTTTT
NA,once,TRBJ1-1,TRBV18,CASSGDTEAFF,TGTGCCAGCTCCGGGGACACTGAAGCTTTCTTT
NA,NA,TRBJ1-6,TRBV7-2,CASSWGEGLSPLHF,TGTGCCAGCAGCTGGGGGGAGGGGCTTTCACCCCTCCACTTT
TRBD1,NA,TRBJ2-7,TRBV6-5,CASSYSTGATYEQYF,TGTGCCAGCAGTTACTCGACAGGGGCTACCTACGAGCAGTACTTC
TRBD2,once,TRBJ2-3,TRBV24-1,CATSDVASGRAGTQYF,TGTGCCACCAGTGATGTTGCGAGCGGGAGGGCTGGTACGCAGTATTTT
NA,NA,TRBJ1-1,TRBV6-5,CASSLRRANTEAFF,TGTGCCAGCAGCCTCCGGAGAGCGAACACTGAAGCTTTCTTT
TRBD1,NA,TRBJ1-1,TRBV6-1,CASSGAPGQGGTEAFF,TGTGCCAGCAGTGGGGCCCCCGGACAGGGTGGGACTGAAGCTTTCTTT
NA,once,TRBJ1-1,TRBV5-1,CASSLTTYMNTEAFF,TGCGCCAGCAGCCTAACTACCTACATGAACACTGAAGCTTTCTTT
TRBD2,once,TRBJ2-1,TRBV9,CASSPRGSGRSGTYNEQFF,TGTGCCAGCAGCCCGCGGGGTAGCGGGAGATCGGGCACCTACAATGAGCAGTTCTTC
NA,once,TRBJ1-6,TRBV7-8,CASSRAEHRNSPLHF,TGTGCCAGCAGTCGTGCGGAACATCGAAATTCACCCCTCCACTTT
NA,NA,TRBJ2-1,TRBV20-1,CSARSDNEQFF,TGCAGTGCGCGTAGCGACAATGAGCAGTTCTTC
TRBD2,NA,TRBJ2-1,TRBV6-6,CASFVGRALGNEQFF,TGTGCCAGCTTTGTCGGGAGGGCCCTCGGCAATGAGCAGTTCTTC
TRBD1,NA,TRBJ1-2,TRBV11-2,CASSLQGAGGGYTF,TGTGCCAGCAGCTTACAGGGGGCGGGAGGTGGCTACACCTTC
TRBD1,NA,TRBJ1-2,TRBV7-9,CASSHGQGVFGGYTF,TGTGCCAGCAGCCACGGGCAGGGGGTATTTGGTGGCTACACCTTC
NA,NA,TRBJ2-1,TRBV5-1,CASSLVSAPSYNEQFF,TGCGCCAGCAGCTTGGTTTCGGCACCCTCTTACAATGAGCAGTTCTTC
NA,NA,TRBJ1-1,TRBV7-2,CASSLTANTEAFF,TGTGCCAGCAGCTTAACCGCGAACACTGAAGCTTTCTTT
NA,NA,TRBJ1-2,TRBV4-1,CASSQERGNYGYTF,TGCGCCAGCAGCCAAGAGAGGGGTAACTATGGCTACACCTTC